This T cell receptor beta chain was sequenced in a study of T cell clonality in common variable immunodeficiency (dated by TCRdb to about 2015). The study at large found these results: Although equal DNA input was used, an average of approximately 82,000 unique sequences per sample was obtained for controls, compared with approximately 32,000 for CVID samples. Patient heterogeneity within the CVID cohort put limits on correlating repertoire features with clinical complications. TCRbeta clonality was higher in CVID subjects than in healthy controls (t-test p = 0.018), and the increase was most characteristic of about a third of subjects. Fewer deletions and N-nucleotide insertions were reportedly observed in CVID TCRbeta sequences, and highly modified clones with 13 or more V deletions were reportedly absent from CVID TCRbeta sequences. CVID subjects shared fewer TCRbeta clones with each other than healthy controls did (p < 0.0001). According to the authors, figuring out what caused the increased clonality in CVID would require sequencing the repertoires of T cell subpopulations.

Both CVID patients and healthy controls were predominantly of Caucasian heritage. Heparinized peripheral whole blood samples of about 5 to 8 ml were collected from each donor. Genomic DNA from adults with common variable immune deficiency (CVID) and from healthy adult controls was used to sequence TCRbeta CDR3 repertoires. There were 22 healthy adult volunteers in the control group (around twelve female and some ten male), ranging in age from roughly 20 to 70 years, with a mean age of roughly 35. Diluted blood was subjected to density centrifugation over Hypaque 1077 or Ficoll-Paque for isolation of peripheral blood mononuclear cells. Genomic DNA was obtained from unsorted mononuclear cells using either Qiagen column purification or a centrifugation-based method. This clone was detected a few times. What this receptor recognizes is not known. The missing CDR3 end, 3 residues past where the read stops, is filled in from the germline J gene.

Equivalent amounts of genomic DNA from CVID and control samples were used as sequencing input. For every sample, a 60 bp segment covering the rearranged TCRbeta CDR3 region was amplified and then sequenced. The immunoSEQ assay, a bias-corrected multiplex PCR combined with high-throughput sequencing, was used for TCRbeta amplification. In the original analysis: Each unique nucleotide sequence was treated as a clone and annotated with V, D and J genes, copy number and frequency. Sequences were labeled productive if in frame, and non-productive if out of frame or containing stop codons. As previously described, clonality was calculated on the basis of Shannon's entropy. The predicted amino acid sequences of productive clones were used to derive mean CDR3 Kyte-Doolittle hydropathy. Scaled V gene usage was hierarchically clustered using Manhattan distance and complete linkage with the R hclust function. To assess clone sharing by CDR3 amino acid sequence, 12 repertoires per group were resampled over 100 rounds. Repertoires were searched for roughly 70 published EBV-specific and some 240 published CMV-specific TCRbeta sequences. After a couple of CVID samples that produced fewer than 10,000 sequences were dropped from the analysis, around 40 CVID repertoires remained. In its TCRdb copy, this immuneACCESS table keeps in-frame sequences only and misses some clones. Where compared with another copy, unresolved V genes explain less than half of these, and the others have no known cause. The V and J calls and clone size were taken over from that table, and D and trimming were inferred from the DNA. The table records 40,000 to 55,000 clones for this sample, and not one of them appears only once. The ten largest clones represent around 6.3% of the sample.

Reading from cysteine to phenylalanine, the CDR3 counts 15 amino acids. The DNA covers only part of the CDR3, 36 bases in frame from base 1. V is pruned by 4 bases and J by 7 bases, leaving 13 bases of the junction without a gene match. From the germline V gene, CDR1 is SGHRS and CDR2 is YFSETQ. The sequence derives from a person aged 18 to 75 in good health. The specimen sequenced was peripheral blood mononuclear cells. Rearrangement joined TRBV5-1 to TRBJ1-2, with 7 bases in between that match TRBD1. This receptor has the CDR3 CASSPIQGRNSGYTF. The covered CDR3 bases are TGCGCCAGCAGCCCTATACAGGGGCGGAATTCTGGC.